This passage covers 19 T cell receptor beta chains from one sample sequenced in a study of HIV-infected patients and healthy controls (dated by TCRdb to the mid-2010s). Library generation was performed with 5' RACE. The listed sequencing device is Illumina MiSeq. SuperScript III was used to reverse transcribe 500 ng RNA with primers targeting the alpha and beta constant regions. Separate libraries for the alpha and beta chains were generated through chain-specific third strand synthesis that incorporated multiplexing indices. Using fastp at Q25 and MiXCR, TCRdb reprocessed the public reads and kept productive beta chains. Records with the same CDR3 protein are collapsed into one entry carrying the most frequent genes and DNA. For this sample the table gives 15,000 to 20,000 distinct CDR3 sequences, of which approximately 8.3% were detected only once. Approximately 5.9% of the sample comes from the top ten.

Whole blood was used without fractionating the cells, so the repertoire represented all peripheral T cells without sorting. What was sequenced was blood. Source of these receptors: an adult in good health.

The chain has TRBV3-1 and TRBJ1-2; TRBD1 aligns across 8 bases. This CDR3 has 14 residues. Unmatched junction bases numbered 4, after V lost 1 base and J lost 6 bases. CDR1 is LGHDT and CDR2 is YNNKEL in the germline V gene (reference sequence). The CDR3 reads CASSQAQGAHGYTF. CDR3 bases: TGTGCCAGCAGCCAAGCCCAGGGGGCGCATGGCTACACCTTC. Variable domain in full (rest from reference TRBV3-1 and TRBJ1-2): DTAVSQTPKYLVTQMGNDKSIKCEQNLGHDTMYWYKQDSKKFLKIMFSYNNKELIINETVPNRFSPKSPDKAHLNLHINSLELGDSAVYFCASSQAQGAHGYTFGSGTRLTVV.

This clonotype has ten or more counts. This sequence joins TRBV28 and TRBJ2-7, with 10 positions matching TRBD1. CDR1 MDHEN and CDR2 SYDVKM come from the germline V gene. The CDR3 runs 18 residues. With V trimmed by 0 bases and J by 2 bases, 10 bases remained unmatched. The CDR3 spells CASSLWGQGSDFPYEQYF. The CDR3 DNA is TGTGCCAGCAGTTTATGGGGACAGGGGTCCGATTTCCCCTACGAGCAGTACTTC.

This chain uses TRBV6-5 with TRBJ2-1, with 7 positions matching TRBD2. The V and J ends lost 2 bases and 6 bases, in that order; junction bases with no gene match: 1. Germline-derived CDR1 and CDR2 are MNHEY and SVGAGI. CDR3 size: 13 residues. CDR3 loop: CASSYGRANEQFF. The DNA of the CDR3 is TGTGCCAGCAGTTACGGGAGGGCCAATGAGCAGTTCTTC.

This clonotype was observed many times. This rearrangement joins TRBV5-5 to TRBJ2-3; 11 nucleotides align to TRBD2. The J segment lost 0 bases and the V segment lost 3 bases, leaving 3 bases of the junction unmatched. There are 16 residues in the CDR3. The V gene's germline CDR1 is SGHKS and CDR2 YYEKEE (reference sequence). Here the CDR3 reads CASSSGTSGSTDTQYF. CDR3 coding DNA: TGTGCCAGCAGCTCGGGGACTAGCGGTAGCACAGATACGCAGTATTTT. The full variable domain, rest sourced from reference TRBV5-5 and TRBJ2-3, is DAGVTQSPTHLIKTRGQQVTLRCSPISGHKSVSWYQQVLGQGPQFIFQYYEKEERGRGNFPDRFSARQFPNYSSELNVNALLLGDSALYLCASSSGTSGSTDTQYFGPGTRLTVL.

This clonotype was seen at least ten times. V is TRBV19 and J is TRBJ1-2, with 7 bases that match TRBD1. CDR1 and CDR2 (germline): LNHDA, SQIVND (reference sequence). This CDR3 contains 14 residues. J was trimmed by 6 bases and V by 6 bases; bases with no gene match: 10. The CDR3 here is CASRRDRDPHGYTF. The CDR3 DNA is TGTGCCAGTAGACGAGACAGGGACCCTCATGGCTACACCTTC.

This clonotype was seen at least ten times. The rearrangement links TRBV3-1 to TRBJ2-7; D gene unclear. Germline CDR1 LGHDT, CDR2 YNNKEL (reference sequence). The CDR3 is 14 residues long. The V and J ends lost 0 bases and 7 bases respectively, with 13 bases between them. DNA of the CDR3: TGTGCCAGCAGCCAAGATTCCAGGATGGGGGAGCAGTACTTC. Translation: CASSQDSRMGEQYF.

The gene calls are TRBV6-1 and TRBJ2-3, with 14 bases fitting TRBD2. Germline trimming cut 3 bases from V and 3 bases from J; bases unmatched to any gene: 8. CDR1 is MNHNS and CDR2 is SASEGT in the germline V gene. CDR3 length: 18 residues. The CDR3 region is CASSEVGLAGVNTDTQYF. DNA of the CDR3: TGTGCCAGCAGTGAGGTGGGACTAGCGGGAGTTAATACAGATACGCAGTATTTT.

This chain links TRBV7-2 with TRBJ2-3; 10 bases fit TRBD2. Germline CDR1 SGHTA, CDR2 FQGNSA. This CDR3 has 17 residues. With V trimmed by 1 base and J by 4 bases, 8 bases remained unmatched. CDR3 protein: CASSLDSSGRGSDTQYF. CDR3 DNA sequence: TGTGCCAGCAGCTTAGACTCTAGCGGGAGAGGTTCAGATACGCAGTATTTT.

This clonotype was observed many times. CDR3 region: CSVSRGWEEKLFF. DNA of the CDR3: TGCAGCGTTAGCAGGGGATGGGAGGAAAAACTGTTTTTT. This chain connects TRBV29-1 to TRBJ1-4, with a weak D call TRBD1 (6 bases). The V gene's germline CDR1 is SQVTM and CDR2 ANQGSEA. Trimming left V 5 bases short and J 8 bases short, with 15 bases between. The CDR3 contains 13 residues. Full variable domain (missing parts from reference TRBV29-1 and TRBJ1-4): SAVISQKPSRDICQRGTSLTIQCQVDSQVTMMFWYRQQPGQSLTLIATANQGSEATYESGFVIDKFPISRPNLTFSTLTVSNMSPEDSSIYLCSVSRGWEEKLFFGSGTQLSVL.

This clonotype was seen a handful of times. The chain links TRBV6-2 or TRBV6-3 to TRBJ2-1, with 7 bases aligning to TRBD2. The germline CDR1 and CDR2 sequences are MNHEY and SVGEGT. CDR3 size: 15 residues. The trim removed 0 bases at V and 3 bases at J, leaving 2 bases unmatched. CDR3 DNA sequence: TGTGCCAGCAGTTACTCGGGGGGGAGCTACAATGAGCAGTTCTTC. It encodes CASSYSGGSYNEQFF.

In its sample, this clonotype was seen many times. The chain carries TRBV30 and TRBJ2-5; a possible D gene is TRBD1 (7 bases). Between the trimmed V and J ends, which lost 2 bases and 5 bases, there was a span of 15 bases. Germline assignment: CDR1 GTSNPN and CDR2 SVGIG (reference sequence). The CDR3 sequence is 14 residues long. This CDR3 is CAWSPPPGGETQYF. As DNA, the CDR3 is TGTGCCTGGAGTCCACCCCCAGGGGGGGAGACCCAGTACTTC.

This clonotype ranks as medium-sized. One end of the junction does not line up with germline, which may come from a read error. The V and J genes are TRBV7-7 and TRBJ2-3; D ambiguous. Germline V gives CDR1 SSHAT, CDR2 FNYEAQ (reference sequence). The CDR3 extends over 10 amino acids. Written as DNA, the CDR3 is TGTGCTAGCAGGTCACTAACGCAGTATTTT. This codes for CASRSLTQYF.

This clonotype was counted many times. The V call is TRBV2, the J call TRBJ2-2; TRBD1 or TRBD2 may be the D gene (5 bases each). V lost 7 bases to trimming and J lost 0 bases, with 9 bases between them. The CDR3 length is 14 residues. From germline, CDR1 is SNHLY and CDR2 FYNNEI. CDR3: CASTGAANTGELFF. As DNA, the CDR3 is TGTGCCAGCACCGGGGCCGCGAACACCGGGGAGCTGTTTTTT.

This clonotype has at least ten counts. The chain combines TRBV5-1 with TRBJ1-1; D may be TRBD1 (6 bases). CDR1 and CDR2 from the germline V gene are SGHRS and YFSETQ. The CDR3 contains 11 residues. V shed 5 bases and J shed 7 bases, with 9 bases lying between them. In DNA form, the CDR3 reads TGCGCCAGCAGTTCGGACAGTGAAGCTTTCTTT. This sequence encodes CASSSDSEAFF.

This clonotype has at least ten counts. The rearrangement uses TRBV5-4 and TRBJ2-7; 7 bases align to TRBD2. This CDR3 has 14 residues. Germline-derived CDR1 and CDR2 are SGHNT and YYREEE (reference sequence). The ends lost 0 bases at V and 6 bases at J; junction bases unmatched: 6. The CDR3 sequence is CASSLESGRGEQYF. The CDR3 nucleotides read TGTGCCAGCAGCTTGGAGTCGGGGAGGGGCGAGCAGTACTTC.

This clonotype is labeled as medium-sized. This chain links TRBV6-5 with TRBJ2-4, with 7 nucleotides matching TRBD1. The CDR3 is 18 amino acids. CDR1 and CDR2 from the germline V gene are MNHEY and SVGAGI. The trim removed 0 bases at V and 0 bases at J, leaving 8 bases unmatched. The CDR3 DNA reads TGTGCCAGCAGTTACTCCTGGGACAGTGCGCTAGCCAAAAACATTCAGTACTTC. This sequence encodes CASSYSWDSALAKNIQYF.

This clonotype was detected ten times or more. The rearrangement joins TRBV6-2 or TRBV6-3 to TRBJ2-2; D gene unclear. CDR1 is MNHEY, CDR2 SVGEGT, per germline. CDR3 length: 12 residues. Trimming cost V 9 bases and J 4 bases, with 9 bases left between them. This chain's CDR3 is CASEDSTGELFF. The DNA for the CDR3 is TGTGCCAGTGAGGATTCCACCGGGGAGCTGTTTTTT.

This clonotype is classed as medium-sized. CDR3 sequence: CASGGRAGQPQHF. CDR3 DNA sequence: TGTGCCAGCGGGGGGAGGGCAGGGCAGCCCCAGCATTTT. The chain is built from TRBV6-6 and TRBJ1-5; possibly TRBD1 for D (5 bases). The CDR3 covers 13 residues. Trimming took off 8 bases at V and 7 bases at J, with 15 bases between the two ends. Per the germline V gene, CDR1 is MNHNY and CDR2 is SVGAGI (reference sequence).

This clonotype showed up many times. This rearrangement joins TRBV2 to TRBJ2-2; D might be TRBD1 (6 bases). V lost 0 bases, J lost 6 bases, and 11 bases lay in between. Germline-derived CDR1 and CDR2 are SNHLY and FYNNEI. This CDR3 comprises 15 residues. The CDR3 DNA follows: TGTGCCAGCAGTGAAGCGCACAGGGTGGCCGGGGAGCTGTTTTTT. Translating gives CASSEAHRVAGELFF.